This record concerns one T cell receptor beta chain sequence. Germline V lookup: CDR1 SGHRS, CDR2 YFSETQ. V was clipped by 4 bases and J by 2 bases; unmatched bases: 5. The CDR3 length is 16 residues. The sample belongs to a study of cytomegalovirus exposure and HLA in healthy donors. With 60 Vbeta and 13 Jbeta primers, the PCR was carried out. Some clones are missing from TCRdb's copy, which holds only in-frame ones; the method was immunoSEQ multiplex PCR. The sample table includes 150,000 or so clones. V is TRBV5-1 and J is TRBJ1-5; 11 bases match TRBD1. This sequence originates from a woman aged 55-70 years in good health and CMV-seronegative. The sample taken for sequencing was PBMCs. The CDR3, as DNA: TGCGCCAGCAGCGAAGGACAGGGGGCGGGCAATCAGCCCCAGCATTTT. Protein sequence: CASSEGQGAGNQPQHF.